A selection of T cell receptor beta chains follows, all from one sample in a study of blood T cells in healthy people across ages. In TCRdb, the 5' RACE reads were re-called with MiXCR into one record per CDR3 protein. In the table there are fewer than 700,000 distinct CDR3 sequences, around 50% of which are singletons. Sequences were obtained from blood. All receptors come from an elderly man in good health. Each CDR3 is given without its conserved first and last residue. The order of the fields is D gene, clone size, V gene, CDR3 protein. D genes are given only for firm matches. A row's size may be missing; if present it is once, few, many or a size class.

D gene: NA; clone size: NA; V gene: TRBV5-1; CDR3 protein: ASSSQGLDTEAF
D gene: TRBD1; clone size: NA; V gene: TRBV5-4; CDR3 protein: VSSSGTGGYNEQF
D gene: TRBD2; clone size: few; V gene: TRBV10-3; CDR3 protein: AIRPGLAGIEQF
D gene: NA; clone size: NA; V gene: TRBV11-1; CDR3 protein: ASSYGTEYNEQY
D gene: TRBD2; clone size: few; V gene: TRBV12-3/TRBV12-4; CDR3 protein: ASSLATSGVPQETQY
D gene: TRBD1; clone size: NA; V gene: TRBV18; CDR3 protein: ASTGTATSYNEQF
D gene: TRBD2; clone size: few; V gene: TRBV12-3/TRBV12-4; CDR3 protein: ASSLTGGRDNEQF
D gene: NA; clone size: few; V gene: TRBV28; CDR3 protein: ASSPTDQAKNIQY
D gene: TRBD1; clone size: few; V gene: TRBV20-1; CDR3 protein: SATQWDRAGANVLT
D gene: TRBD2; clone size: few; V gene: TRBV5-1; CDR3 protein: ASSARLAGLGETQY
D gene: NA; clone size: NA; V gene: TRBV4-3; CDR3 protein: ASSSADSRGETQY
D gene: TRBD1; clone size: NA; V gene: TRBV6-1; CDR3 protein: ASRTGLGNEQF
D gene: NA; clone size: NA; V gene: TRBV14; CDR3 protein: ASSQRGNWNEQY
D gene: TRBD1; clone size: NA; V gene: TRBV24-1; CDR3 protein: ATSDHGKQGFRQETQY
D gene: TRBD1; clone size: NA; V gene: TRBV18; CDR3 protein: ASSQRTGGTSGANVLT
D gene: TRBD2; clone size: once; V gene: TRBV5-1; CDR3 protein: ASSSLAGVSYEQY
D gene: TRBD1; clone size: NA; V gene: TRBV7-2; CDR3 protein: ASSSQGTGGETQY
D gene: TRBD2; clone size: NA; V gene: TRBV7-2; CDR3 protein: ASSLGGRASSAQY
D gene: TRBD1; clone size: few; V gene: TRBV29-1; CDR3 protein: SVVTGGSGGYT
D gene: TRBD1; clone size: NA; V gene: TRBV5-1; CDR3 protein: ASSLSDRGTGELF
D gene: NA; clone size: NA; V gene: TRBV25-1; CDR3 protein: ASSGSTGTGEKLF
D gene: TRBD2; clone size: few; V gene: TRBV25-1; CDR3 protein: ASSQKRGSRTDTQY
D gene: NA; clone size: NA; V gene: TRBV28; CDR3 protein: ASRAGGVNIQY
D gene: TRBD2; clone size: NA; V gene: TRBV4-3; CDR3 protein: ASSQDLSGSTDTQY
D gene: NA; clone size: few; V gene: TRBV11-2; CDR3 protein: ASSLVTSVVTDTQY
D gene: TRBD1; clone size: NA; V gene: TRBV9; CDR3 protein: ASSPRQGSPDEQY
D gene: NA; clone size: NA; V gene: TRBV3-1; CDR3 protein: ASSLRQTLQETQY
D gene: NA; clone size: NA; V gene: TRBV20-1; CDR3 protein: SAPTWGNEQF
D gene: TRBD2; clone size: few; V gene: TRBV7-9; CDR3 protein: ASTSRGGGLRETQY
D gene: TRBD2; clone size: NA; V gene: TRBV19; CDR3 protein: ASSIRASGNNEQY
D gene: NA; clone size: NA; V gene: TRBV5-1; CDR3 protein: ASSVIGAGTEAF
D gene: NA; clone size: many; V gene: TRBV6-6; CDR3 protein: ASSQNRDNNEQF
D gene: TRBD2; clone size: NA; V gene: TRBV6-1; CDR3 protein: ASSGQRGGSDTQY
D gene: NA; clone size: many; V gene: TRBV6-2/TRBV6-3; CDR3 protein: ASSFFPLLVTAYNEQF
D gene: TRBD2; clone size: few; V gene: TRBV20-1; CDR3 protein: SVRAGLVIETQY
D gene: TRBD1; clone size: few; V gene: TRBV9; CDR3 protein: ASSGGTANSYEQY
D gene: TRBD2; clone size: many; V gene: TRBV6-5; CDR3 protein: ASSLAGVGTQY
D gene: NA; clone size: NA; V gene: TRBV7-2; CDR3 protein: ASRSGGGTNEKLF
D gene: NA; clone size: once; V gene: TRBV20-1; CDR3 protein: SARLPGTSHNEQF
D gene: NA; clone size: NA; V gene: TRBV28; CDR3 protein: ASSPSAGAAETQY
D gene: NA; clone size: many; V gene: TRBV29-1; CDR3 protein: SVVSAGYEQY
D gene: NA; clone size: many; V gene: TRBV7-9; CDR3 protein: ASSLQVNTEAF
D gene: TRBD2; clone size: NA; V gene: TRBV29-1; CDR3 protein: SVEDPRGGSYEQY
D gene: NA; clone size: many; V gene: TRBV7-9; CDR3 protein: ASSLQGSYNEQF
D gene: TRBD1; clone size: few; V gene: TRBV7-2; CDR3 protein: ASSLGTGADNEQF
D gene: NA; clone size: few; V gene: TRBV7-2; CDR3 protein: ASSLTSPSTDTQY
D gene: NA; clone size: NA; V gene: TRBV7-2; CDR3 protein: TSSLHMNTEAF
D gene: TRBD2; clone size: many; V gene: TRBV6-6; CDR3 protein: ASSFPKGGGGADTQY
D gene: TRBD2; clone size: NA; V gene: TRBV9; CDR3 protein: ASSVAPLMVAGGTDTQY